The entry that follows covers one T cell receptor (beta chain) sequence. Its antigen is not yet known. No much larger clone is present one base from it, and per-base qualities are unavailable. This specimen comes from a study of shared clonotypes between healthy human individuals (dated by TCRdb to about 2020). For the study in its entirety: A couple of women and three men aged 18 to 49 years were included in the cohort. To estimate repertoire size and how much clonotype sharing occurs between individuals, the study deeply sequenced the blood TCR repertoires of roughly 5 healthy adults. Per donor, three plates each were used for CD4 naive and CD4 memory, two for CD8 naive, and one for CD8 memory. To increase sequencing depth and limit assay-specific biases, TCR repertoire library preparation and sequencing were carried out by different laboratories using diverse techniques. Between about 0.9 and 9 billion PBMCs per donor were obtained by leukapheresis. General study outcomes and caveats: Estimated clonotype richness was generally larger for naive than for memory subsets. Incomplete sequencing was indicated by rarefaction of sorted-subset datasets, despite the large sequencing depth. Roughly 5% of naive CD4, 3% to 4% of naive CD8, around 2.3% of memory CD4, and around 0.4% of memory CD8 clonotypes were shared across a few donors. Pairwise subsampling led to the expectation that sequencing depth would affect the degree of clonotype sharing among donors. Sampling was limited to blood, and TCR repertoires in tissue likely differ from TCR repertoires in blood. Because the study included only a small number of donors, the genetic and exposure-history diversity represented was limited. Compared with non-shared clonotypes, the clonotypes found in all four sorted-subset donors had higher generation probabilities.

The germline V gene yields SGHTA for CDR1 and FQGNSA for CDR2. Trimming removed 1 base from V and 5 bases from J, leaving 13 bases between the germline ends. The CDR3 covers 15 residues, taking in both the cysteine and the phenylalanine. Of the read, only the CDR3 DNA is kept; its 45 bases are in frame from base 1. The donors were healthy, HIV-negative adults who had no recently reported acute infections or vaccinations. Every donor was a Caucasian adult living in Nashville, Tennessee, USA. CD4+ T cells were enriched by magnetic negative selection, after which naive cells were positively selected on CD45RA and the negative fraction was taken as the memory subset. After blood collection by leukapheresis, PBMCs were isolated using Ficoll-Histopaque density gradient centrifugation and then cryopreserved in the vapor phase of liquid nitrogen. Purity and quantity of every magnetically sorted T cell population were checked by analytical flow cytometry. Each sorted fraction had its genomic DNA isolated and then quantified by UV absorbance on a Nanodrop 2000c.

TCR CDR3 regions were amplified from genomic DNA by multiplex PCR using the deep immunoSEQ assay. For each cell subset, the extracted genomic DNA was distributed evenly across all wells of several immunoSEQ 96-well plates, and each plate served as one replicate. For sorted subsets, 200 ng of genomic DNA, equivalent to some 30,000 T cell genomes, went into each replicate PCR. The purified libraries were quantified using a Qubit 3.0 fluorometer, sized with a Bioanalyzer 2100, and then quantified again using the KAPA Library Quantification kit. A separate single-read 150-cycle Illumina NextSeq 550 flow cell was used to sequence each immunoSEQ 96-well plate. Turning to the authors' computational methods: Because the immunoSEQ output included only junctional sequences and no quality scores, the filtering could not be the same as the filtering used for full-length reads. To assign V/J genes and CDR3, sequences were annotated using PyIR, a Python wrapper for IgBLAST v1.9, with IMGT germline references. Reads with weak V/J assignments (E-value above 1e-6), missing CDR3, stop codons, out-of-frame junctions, or ambiguous translated residues were removed. V3J clonotypes were defined as sequences sharing the same inferred V gene, J gene, and CDR3 amino acid sequence. The percentage overlap between two repertoires was calculated by dividing the number of shared unique clonotypes by the size of the smaller repertoire. Three approaches were used to assess repertoire richness: RTK rarefaction, the Chao1 estimator, and Recon v2.1 estimates of unobserved clonotypes. For all TCRbeta clonotypes obtained by the gDNA method from a handful of donors, generation probabilities were computed with OLGA. TCRdb provides this immuneACCESS table in a form limited to in-frame rearrangements. Some clones are lacking; in checked studies, under half of them reflect an unresolved V gene, and why the rest are absent is not known. V, J and clone size are those of that table, while D and trimming were read from the DNA. Within this sample are over a million clones, with roughly 98% of them counted one time only. The ten largest clones represent around 0.45% of the sample.

The TCR comes from a man aged 25 to 40 in good health. The sequence links TRBV7-2 to TRBJ2-3, with the identity of the D gene unclear. What was sequenced was naive CD4+ T cells sorted from blood. Interpreted using the paper, the cell subset or site label stands for: CD45RA+ positively selected. The CDR3: CASSLDSLVQDTQYF. The nucleotides are TGTGCCAGCAGCTTAGACAGCCTAGTGCAAGATACGCAGTATTTT.